The 6 T cell receptor beta chains reported below all come from one sample, sequenced in a study of a mutant IDH1 vaccine in newly diagnosed glioma. Repertoires were generated with immunoSEQ multiplex PCR, while TCRdb's copy carries only in-frame clones and drops some. This sample has some 50,000 clones, with approximately 84% found just once. No antigens are known for them. Time point in this sample: week 47, end of study. Vaccination used 300 ug of mutant IDH1 20-mer peptide per dose, with topical imiquimod. Source: PBMCs, taken from a glioma patient whose treatment included an IDH1 peptide vaccine. All receptors come from a woman aged 25-40 years with glioma. Some clones in this sample may be carry-over from other donors' samples.

V gene TRBV6-5 combines with J gene TRBJ1-3; the D is unclear. The CDR3 has 15 amino acids. Trimming took off 5 bases at V and 2 bases at J, with 13 bases between the two ends. The V gene's germline CDR1 is MNHEY and CDR2 SVGAGI. CDR3 region: CASSVSGVTGNTIYF. DNA for the CDR3: TGTGCCAGCAGTGTATCCGGGGTTACTGGAAACACCATATATTTT.

The chain is built from TRBV14 and TRBJ2-2; no clear D gene. The V gene's germline CDR1 is SGHDN and CDR2 FVKESK. V lost 5 bases and J lost 6, with 7 bases in between. This CDR3 is 12 amino acids long. DNA for the CDR3: TGTGCCAGCAGCACACTACCCGGGGAGCTGTTTTTT. Its protein product is CASSTLPGELFF.

The V call is TRBV6-5, the J call TRBJ2-2; D is uncertain. The CDR3 extends over 13 amino acids. Trimming stripped 2 bases from V and 8 bases from J, with 9 bases between. Germline V gene lookup returns CDR1 MNHEY and CDR2 SVGAGI. DNA for the CDR3: TGTGCCAGCAGTTACGCCCTCGGGGGGGAGCTGTTTTTT. Translated, it gives CASSYALGGELFF.

This sequence joins TRBV19 and TRBJ2-7; D unresolved. Germline CDR1 is LNHDA and CDR2 is SQIVND (reference sequence). V dropped 6 bases and J dropped 2 bases, with 14 bases sitting between them. CDR3 length equals 14 residues. The CDR3 DNA is TGTGCCAGTAGGCGGTACTCAGAGGCCTACGAGCAGTACTTC. Translated: CASRRYSEAYEQYF.

This rearrangement joins TRBV30 to TRBJ2-1; 9 positions agree with TRBD2. CDR1 and CDR2 (germline): GTSNPN, SVGIG (reference sequence). V shed 1 base, J shed 9 bases, and the junction held 10 bases outside the gene matches. This CDR3 region has 15 residues. CDR3 DNA: TGTGCCTGGAGTGGGGAGCGGGAGGATATGGGTGAGCAGTTCTTC. Its translation: CAWSGEREDMGEQFF.

This clone is a singleton in its sample. The rearrangement joins TRBV6-1 to TRBJ2-7; TRBD2 agrees at 7 bases. The J segment lost 5 bases and the V segment lost 3 bases, leaving 4 bases of the junction unmatched. CDR3 length: 13 amino acids. Germline V gene data show CDR1 as MNHNS and CDR2 as SASEGT. The CDR3 DNA reads TGTGCCAGCAGTGAGGCGGGAGAGCACGAGCAGTACTTC. Translating gives CASSEAGEHEQYF.